These 16 T cell receptor beta chains were all obtained from the same sample, sequenced in a study of T cell responses to AZD1222 COVID-19 vaccine. Clones were read by immunoSEQ multiplex PCR, and TCRdb kept only the in-frame ones, dropping some. This sample yields 95,000 to 110,000 clones, of which 90% to 95% are seen a single time; roughly 21% belongs to the top ten. This specimen consisted of peripheral blood, obtained on day 0 of AZD1222 vaccination. These receptors were taken from an adult in good health.

The J gene is TRBJ1-1, the V gene TRBV5-4; 9 positions agree with TRBD1. Germline-derived CDR1 and CDR2 are SGHNT and YYREEE (reference sequence). J lost 5 bases, V lost 3 bases, and 5 bases had no gene match. The CDR3 length is 14 residues. CDR3 region: CASSSGQGRTEAFF. The DNA of the CDR3 is TGTGCCAGCAGCTCGGGACAGGGAAGAACTGAAGCTTTCTTT.

This sequence joins TRBV6-5 and TRBJ2-7; 8 bases align to TRBD1. The CDR3 loop spans 14 amino acids. Trimming removed 8 bases from V and 1 base from J; junction bases left unmatched: 7. The germline V gene encodes CDR1 MNHEY and CDR2 SVGAGI. CDR3: CASLRDRLSYEQYF. In DNA, the CDR3 is TGTGCCAGCCTCCGGGACAGGCTTTCCTACGAGCAGTACTTC.

V and J are TRBV27 and TRBJ2-7; 8 positions match TRBD1. Germline CDR1 reads MNHEY; CDR2 reads SMNVEV (reference sequence). The CDR3 is 15 residues long. The V and J ends lost 5 bases and 2 bases, in that order; junction bases with no gene match: 8. CDR3 amino acids: CASSHRTGMPYEQYF. For the CDR3, the DNA is TGTGCCAGCAGTCATCGGACAGGGATGCCCTACGAGCAGTACTTC.

DNA for the CDR3: TGTGCCAGCAGTGAAGTTAGGGGGGCGACCCAGTACTTC. Translated: CASSEVRGATQYF. The chain combines TRBV6-1 with TRBJ2-5; D is possibly TRBD1 or TRBD2 (6 bases each). The germline V and J ends were trimmed by 1 base and 7 bases, with 10 bases remaining between them. Per germline, CDR1 MNHNS and CDR2 SASEGT. CDR3 size: 13 residues.

The chain couples TRBV3-1 (or the pseudogene TRBV3-2) to TRBJ1-2, with TRBD1 as a possible D gene (5 bases). The CDR3 covers 14 residues. Looked up from germline, CDR1 is LGHDT and CDR2 is YNNKEL (reference sequence). The ends were cut back, 2 bases at V and 2 bases at J, with 9 bases in the middle. The DNA of the CDR3 is TGTGCCAGCAGCCAACAGGGCAGAAACTATGGCTACACCTTC. The encoded protein is CASSQQGRNYGYTF.

The V and J genes are TRBV14 and TRBJ2-2; TRBD1 is a possible D gene (6 bases). Trimming took 1 base from V and 4 from J, leaving 10 bases between them. The CDR3 is 15 residues long. Germline V lookup: CDR1 SGHDN, CDR2 FVKESK. CDR3 sequence: CASSQAGQFTGELFF. The CDR3 DNA sequence: TGTGCCAGCAGCCAAGCCGGACAGTTCACCGGGGAGCTGTTTTTT.

V is TRBV14 and J is TRBJ1-4; D remains unclear. This CDR3 comprises 16 residues. In germline, CDR1 is SGHDN, CDR2 FVKESK. Trimming cost V 4 bases and J 7 bases, with 19 bases left between them. CDR3 in amino acids: CASSPLGDLGIEKLFF. The CDR3, as DNA: TGTGCCAGCAGCCCTCTGGGCGACTTGGGGATTGAAAAACTGTTTTTT.

V and J are TRBV11-3 and TRBJ2-3; no clear D. Between the trimmed V and J ends, which lost 1 base and 3 bases, there was a span of 8 bases. The CDR3 loop spans 14 amino acids. Germline CDR1 and CDR2: SGHNT and YENEEA. This CDR3 reads CASSLVPTTDTQYF. CDR3 sequence (DNA): TGTGCCAGCAGCTTAGTTCCGACTACAGATACGCAGTATTTT.

This chain uses TRBV18 with TRBJ1-1, with 7 bases identical to TRBD1. The V gene end was trimmed by 3 bases and the J gene end by 5 bases; junction bases not matched to a gene: 12. The CDR3 is 16 amino acids. Germline CDR1 KGHSH, CDR2 LQKENI. The CDR3, as DNA: TGTGCCAGCTCACCGTTGATCTCGGGACAGATAACTGAAGCTTTCTTT. Protein product: CASSPLISGQITEAFF.

The chain joins TRBV5-1 to TRBJ1-1; D is ambiguous. This CDR3 region has 13 residues. Germline V gives CDR1 SGHRS, CDR2 YFSETQ. V lost 4 bases and J 0 bases, leaving 7 bases between the germline ends. CDR3 region: CASSPDLNTEAFF. In nucleotides, the CDR3 is TGCGCCAGCAGCCCGGACCTGAACACTGAAGCTTTCTTT.

The V and J genes are TRBV18 and TRBJ1-5; D unclear. Germline CDR1 reads KGHSH; CDR2 reads LQKENI. The CDR3 is 12 amino acids. Between the trimmed V and J ends, which lost 2 bases and 3 bases, there was a span of 2 bases. The CDR3 sequence: CASSPDNQPQHF. As DNA, the CDR3 is TGTGCCAGCTCACCAGACAATCAGCCCCAGCATTTT.

This clone appeared a single time. The CDR3 is CASSTGQGADGYTF. The CDR3 DNA reads TGTGCCAGCAGCACGGGACAGGGCGCTGACGGCTACACCTTC. V usage is TRBV6-2 or TRBV6-3 and J usage is TRBJ1-2, with 9 bases that match TRBD1. V dropped 6 bases and J dropped 8; count of bases not matched to a gene: 10. The V gene's germline CDR1 is MNHEY and CDR2 SVGEGT. This CDR3 is 14 amino acids long.

The J gene is TRBJ1-3, the V gene TRBV3-1 (or the pseudogene TRBV3-2); the match to TRBD1 covers 8 bases. The V segment lost 5 bases and the J segment 3 bases; nucleotides outside the gene matches: 9. The CDR3 sequence is 16 residues long. CDR1 and CDR2 from the germline V gene are LGHDT and YNNKEL (reference sequence). The CDR3 protein is CASSKPGQANGNTIYF. The CDR3, as DNA: TGTGCCAGCAGCAAACCGGGACAGGCTAATGGAAACACCATATATTTT.

The V gene is TRBV5-1, the J gene TRBJ2-2; D is perhaps TRBD1 (6 bases). V lost 4 bases to trimming and J lost 6 bases, with 13 bases between them. In germline, CDR1 is SGHRS, CDR2 YFSETQ. The CDR3 length is 14 residues. CDR3 loop: CASSATRGPGELFF. CDR3 bases: TGCGCCAGCAGCGCAACCAGGGGTCCCGGGGAGCTGTTTTTT.

DNA of the CDR3: TGTGCCAGCAGGACCGACGGCAGCGGCTATGGCTACACCTTC. Amino acid sequence: CASRTDGSGYGYTF. V usage is TRBV25-1 and J usage is TRBJ1-2, with no clear D. The CDR3 sequence is 14 residues long. Germline CDR1 reads MGHDK; CDR2 reads SYGVNS. Trimming took 6 bases from V and 4 from J, leaving 15 bases between them.

Judged by abundance, this clone is large. The CDR3 DNA is TGTGCCACAGGGACAGGGACAAATGAAAAACTGTTTTTT. Its protein product is CATGTGTNEKLFF. The V and J genes are TRBV3-1 (or the pseudogene TRBV3-2) and TRBJ1-4; 9 bases map to TRBD1. CDR1 and CDR2 (germline): LGHDT, YNNKEL (reference sequence). V lost 10 bases to trimming and J lost 5 bases; unmatched junction nucleotides: 5. The CDR3 length is 13 residues.